The clone carrying this TCR beta chain was detected only a few times. What it binds is unknown. The CDR3 is 16 amino acids. V shed 5 bases, J shed 6 bases, and the junction held 11 bases outside the gene matches. Germline lookup yields CDR1 SEHNR and CDR2 FQNEAQ (reference sequence). TCRdb analysed the 5' RACE reads with MiXCR anew, one entry per CDR3 protein. This sample has 200,000 to 250,000 distinct CDR3 sequences, with around 18% found just once. This sample was taken from a study of CD8 T cells in ankylosing spondylitis. Study-level findings and limits: Within ankylosing spondylitis blood, a TCR beta motif made up of several highly homologous variants appeared to be characteristic. Reported data indicate significant enrichment of disease-linked clones within matched ankylosing spondylitis synovial fluid. Earlier authors reported some of these motif variants in reactive arthritis synovial fluid and blood. Relatively rare in peripheral blood, disease-linked clones were also CD8+.

The sample was blood, either unsorted or a sorted T cell fraction (not recorded which). The clonotype originates from a male donor with ankylosing spondylitis. The chain is built from TRBV7-9 and TRBJ2-1; 9 bases agree with TRBD1. The CDR3 protein is CASSVHTGGVVNEQFF. In DNA, the CDR3 is TGTGCCAGCAGCGTACATACAGGGGGCGTTGTCAATGAGCAGTTCTTC. Looking up the rest from reference TRBV7-9 and TRBJ2-1 gives the full variable domain: DTGVSQNPRHKITKRGQNVTFRCDPISEHNRLYWYRQTLGQGPEFLTYFQNEAQLEKSRLLSDRFSAERPKGSFSTLEIQRTEQGDSAMYLCASSVHTGGVVNEQFFGPGTRLTVL.